These T cell receptor beta chains were read from a single sample in a study of regulatory T cells in long-lasting Graves disease. TCRdb ran MiXCR on the multiplex PCR reads and lists one entry per CDR3 protein. This table holds 300,000 to 450,000 distinct CDR3 sequences, about 16% found once. The starting material was peripheral blood mononuclear cells (PBMCs), obtained at new diagnosis, from a patient treated with antithyroid drugs. The source of these receptors is a female donor with Graves disease. CDR3s include the opening cysteine and the closing phenylalanine or tryptophan. The D gene is left open where the match is weak. The size entry is marked missing in some rows and otherwise reads once, few, many or a size class.

v_call	clone_size	d_call	j_call	cdr3_nt	cdr3_aa
TRBV3-1	many	.	TRBJ2-5	TGTGCCAGCAGCAACACAGGCCCGGAGACCCAGTACTTC	CASSNTGPETQYF
TRBV7-2	.	TRBD2	TRBJ2-5	TGTGCCTGCAGCTTAGCGGCGGGGGGGCAAGAGACCCAGTACTTC	CACSLAAGGQETQYF
TRBV7-9	few	TRBD2	TRBJ2-1	TGTGCCAGCAGCACGGGACTAGCGGGCCCTTCCTACAATGAGCAGTTCTTC	CASSTGLAGPSYNEQFF
TRBV18	many	.	TRBJ2-5	TGTGCCAGCTCCCCCCCTTCGGTCACAGAGACCCAGTACTTC	CASSPPSVTETQYF
TRBV7-3	.	.	TRBJ2-1	TGTGCCAGCAGCTTAAAAGGAGGTTTATCAGGTCCGACTGAGCAGTTCTTC	CASSLKGGLSGPTEQFF
TRBV12-3/TRBV12-4	.	TRBD1	TRBJ2-2	TGTGCCAGCATCCCCGCCGGGACAGCAAACACCGGGGAGCTGTTTTTT	CASIPAGTANTGELFF
TRBV27	many	TRBD2	TRBJ2-1	TGTGCCAGCAGCCGCCCCGGGGCGGGGGGGCCTAACAATGAGCAGTTCTTC	CASSRPGAGGPNNEQFF
TRBV19	many	.	TRBJ2-1	TGTGCCAGCAGCCTCAGCTCCTACAATGAGCAGTTCTTC	CASSLSSYNEQFF
TRBV10-1	.	TRBD1	TRBJ1-2	TGCGCCAGCAGTGAGTCGACAGGGCGAGGCTACACCTTC	CASSESTGRGYTF
TRBV5-4	.	TRBD1	TRBJ2-4	TGTGCCAGCAGCCCCTCCCCAGCAGGGGGAACTGCCAAAAACATTCAGTACTTC	CASSPSPAGGTAKNIQYF
TRBV6-5	many	.	TRBJ2-3	TGTGCCAGCAGTTACTCGAGAAGCGGGAGCACAGATACGCAGTATTTT	CASSYSRSGSTDTQYF
TRBV12-3/TRBV12-4	once	.	TRBJ2-1	TGTGCCAGCAGCGAACGGACGAGCCTCAATGAGCAGTTCTTC	CASSERTSLNEQFF
TRBV5-1	many	TRBD2	TRBJ2-3	TGCGCCAGCAGCTTCGACGCGGGGGGGCACACAGATACGCAGTATTTT	CASSFDAGGHTDTQYF
TRBV10-2	.	.	TRBJ1-2	TGCGCCAGCAGTCCCTCGGGACACCCGAATCCCTATGGCTACACCTTC	CASSPSGHPNPYGYTF
TRBV6-2/TRBV6-3	many	TRBD2	TRBJ2-3	TGTGCCAGCAGTTACCTACTAGCGGGAGGCACAGATACGCAGTATTTT	CASSYLLAGGTDTQYF
TRBV12-3/TRBV12-4	few	TRBD1	TRBJ2-1	TGTGCCAGCAGGCAAACACAGGGGTTCGGCAATGAGCAGTTCTTC	CASRQTQGFGNEQFF
TRBV10-3	many	.	TRBJ2-1	TGTGCCATCAGTGAGTCGCCATACAATGAGCAGTTCTTC	CAISESPYNEQFF
TRBV27	many	.	TRBJ2-7	TGTGCCAGCAGTTTAGCCTGGGGAAGTTCCTACGAGCAGTACTTC	CASSLAWGSSYEQYF
TRBV3-1	many	.	TRBJ2-1	TGTGCCAGCAGCCCCGGGTTCTACAATGAGCAGTTCTTC	CASSPGFYNEQFF
TRBV28	few	TRBD1	TRBJ1-2	TGTGCCAGCAGTTTATTACCCGACAGGGCATATGGCTACACCTTC	CASSLLPDRAYGYTF
TRBV27	many	.	TRBJ2-1	TGTGCCAGCAGTATCAGTTCCTACAATGAGCAGTTCTTC	CASSISSYNEQFF
TRBV7-9	few	TRBD1	TRBJ1-6	TGTGCCAGCAGCCCTGGGACAGGGGTGGATTCACCCCTCCACTTT	CASSPGTGVDSPLHF
TRBV5-6	many	TRBD1	TRBJ1-1	TGTGCCAGCAGCTTGGTGGCAGGGGGAGCGGGGAGCCAAGAAGCTTTCTTT	CASSLVAGGAGSQEAFF
TRBV28	many	TRBD2	TRBJ2-7	TGTGCCACCACTGTAGCGGGAGGGACCTACGAGCAGTACTTC	CATTVAGGTYEQYF
TRBV28	many	TRBD1	TRBJ2-7	TGTGCCAGCAGCTCCCCAGGGGGTAAGGAGCAGTACTTC	CASSSPGGKEQYF
TRBV30	many	TRBD2	TRBJ2-7	TGTGCCTGGAGTGGACTTGGCGGGAGAACCTACGAGCAGTACTTC	CAWSGLGGRTYEQYF
TRBV19	.	TRBD1	TRBJ1-1	TGTGCCAGTAGTACCAACGACAGGGATTACACTGAAGCTTTCTTT	CASSTNDRDYTEAFF
TRBV7-8	few	.	TRBJ1-1	TGTGCCAGCATCGAATACCAGAGTGCTAGCACTGAAGCTTTCTTT	CASIEYQSASTEAFF
TRBV11-2	many	.	TRBJ2-1	TGTGCCAGCAGCTCCCCCCCCTGGGAGAGCGGCACCTACAATGAGCAGTTCTTC	CASSSPPWESGTYNEQFF
TRBV3-1	many	.	TRBJ2-1	TGTGCCAGCAGCCGCTTGATGGCCCCTCCCAATGAGCAGTTCTTC	CASSRLMAPPNEQFF
TRBV29-1	.	.	TRBJ1-2	TGCAGCGTTGAAGAGGTTGGCTACACCTTC	CSVEEVGYTF
TRBV9	.	TRBD2	TRBJ2-7	TGTGCCAGCTGCCCGGGGGGTAGGGTGGACGAGCAGTACTTC	CASCPGGRVDEQYF
TRBV12-3/TRBV12-4	few	.	TRBJ2-1	TGTGCCAGCAGTTTTGCTTTCGGGGACCTGACTCACTACAATGAGCAGTTCTTC	CASSFAFGDLTHYNEQFF
TRBV18	.	.	TRBJ2-3	TGTGCCAGCTCAATTTCAGATACGCAGTATTTT	CASSISDTQYF
TRBV20-1	.	.	TRBJ1-4	TGCAGTGCGCAGGCACCAACTAATGAAAAACTGTTTTTT	CSAQAPTNEKLFF
TRBV12-3/TRBV12-4	many	TRBD2	TRBJ2-3	TGTGCCAGCAGTGAATTAGCGGGAGCCCCGGATACGCAGTATTTT	CASSELAGAPDTQYF
TRBV6-2/TRBV6-3	many	.	TRBJ1-5	TGTGCCAGCAGTTACGTGCGACAGGTATTAAATCAGCCCCAGCATTTT	CASSYVRQVLNQPQHF
TRBV5-6	many	TRBD1	TRBJ2-5	TGTGCCAGCGGAGACAGGGGTAGAGTGGAGACCCAGTACTTC	CASGDRGRVETQYF
TRBV15	many	TRBD1	TRBJ1-2	TGTGCCACCAGCAGAGAGGAGGAGGCAGGGGGCCGGGACTATGGCTACACCTTC	CATSREEEAGGRDYGYTF